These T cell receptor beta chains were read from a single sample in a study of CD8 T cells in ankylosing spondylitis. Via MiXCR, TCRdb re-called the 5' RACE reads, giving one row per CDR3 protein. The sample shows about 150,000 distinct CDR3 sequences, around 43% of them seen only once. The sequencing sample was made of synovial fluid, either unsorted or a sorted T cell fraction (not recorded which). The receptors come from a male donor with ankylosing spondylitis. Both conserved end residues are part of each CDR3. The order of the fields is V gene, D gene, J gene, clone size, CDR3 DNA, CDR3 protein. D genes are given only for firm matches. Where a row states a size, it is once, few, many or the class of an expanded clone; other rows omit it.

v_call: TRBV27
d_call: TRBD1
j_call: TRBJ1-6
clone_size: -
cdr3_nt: TGTGCCAGCAGTACGCTCCAGGGGGCCCCAAATTCACCCCTCCACTTT
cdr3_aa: CASSTLQGAPNSPLHF

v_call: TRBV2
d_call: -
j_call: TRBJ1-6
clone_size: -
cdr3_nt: TGTGCCAGCAGAGGGCAAATTCCCCTCCACTTT
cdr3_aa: CASRGQIPLHF

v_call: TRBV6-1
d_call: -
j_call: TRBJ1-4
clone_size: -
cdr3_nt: TGTGCCAGCGGTGCCGATGTAGGGCCGATCGAGGGGGAAAAACTGTTTTTT
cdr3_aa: CASGADVGPIEGEKLFF

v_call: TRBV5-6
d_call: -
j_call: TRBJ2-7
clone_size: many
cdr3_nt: TGTGCCAGCAGCTTGGTGAGTGACAGCTCCTACGAGCAGTACTTC
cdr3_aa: CASSLVSDSSYEQYF

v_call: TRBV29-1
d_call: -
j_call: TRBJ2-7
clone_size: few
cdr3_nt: TGCAGCGTCTCCGGGACACTTCCCTACGAGCAGTACTTC
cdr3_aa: CSVSGTLPYEQYF

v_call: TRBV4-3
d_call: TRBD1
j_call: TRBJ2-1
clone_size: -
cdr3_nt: TGCGCCAGCAGCCAACCACTGGGACAGGGAAGGTGTGAGCAGTTCTTC
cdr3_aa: CASSQPLGQGRCEQFF

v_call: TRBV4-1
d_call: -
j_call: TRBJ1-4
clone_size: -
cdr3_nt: TGCGCCAGCAGCCAAGATCCTAGAGGGGAAAAACTGTTTTTT
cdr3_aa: CASSQDPRGEKLFF

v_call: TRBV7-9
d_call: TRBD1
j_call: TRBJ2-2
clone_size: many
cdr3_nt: TGTGCCAGCACCCCCAGGGGGATATCCACCGGGGAGCTGTTTTTT
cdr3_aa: CASTPRGISTGELFF

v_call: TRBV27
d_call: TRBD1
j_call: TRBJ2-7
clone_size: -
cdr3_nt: TGTGCCAGCAGTTGGGCAGGGGGACCCTACGAGCAGTACTTC
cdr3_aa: CASSWAGGPYEQYF

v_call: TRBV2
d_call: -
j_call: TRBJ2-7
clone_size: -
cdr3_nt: TGTGCCAGTGCCTCCTACGAGCAGTACTTC
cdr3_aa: CASASYEQYF

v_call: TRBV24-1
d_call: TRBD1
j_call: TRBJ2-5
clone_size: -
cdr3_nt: TGTGCCACCAGTGGACAGGGTTGGGGACAAGAGACCCAGTACTTC
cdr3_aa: CATSGQGWGQETQYF

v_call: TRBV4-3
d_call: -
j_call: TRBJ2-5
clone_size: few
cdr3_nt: TGCGCCAGCAGCCACGCCGTTAGAGGAGTGACAGAGACCCAGTACTTC
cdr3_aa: CASSHAVRGVTETQYF

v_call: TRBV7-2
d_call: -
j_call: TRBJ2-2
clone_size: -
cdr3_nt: TGTGCCAGCAGCTTAGTCGGGGGAGTAGGGGAGCTGTTTTTT
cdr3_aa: CASSLVGGVGELFF

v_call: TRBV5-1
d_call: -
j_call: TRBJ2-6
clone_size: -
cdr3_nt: TGCGCCAGCAGCTTGGTAGTAAAGCTTGGTCCCTCTGGGGCCAACGTCCTGACTTTC
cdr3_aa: CASSLVVKLGPSGANVLTF

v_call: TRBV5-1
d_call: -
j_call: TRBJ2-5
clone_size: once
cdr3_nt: TGCGCCAGCAGCTTGGCTGGGTTCGTCGGAGAGACCCAGTACTTC
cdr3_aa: CASSLAGFVGETQYF

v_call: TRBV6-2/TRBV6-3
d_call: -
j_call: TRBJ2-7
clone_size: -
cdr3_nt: TGTGCCAGCAGTTGGGGTCTATTGGAATACGAGCAGTACTTC
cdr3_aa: CASSWGLLEYEQYF

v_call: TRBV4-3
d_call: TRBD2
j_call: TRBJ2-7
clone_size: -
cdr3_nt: TGCGCCAGCAGCCGACTAGCGGGGGGCTTCTCCTACGAGCAGTACTTC
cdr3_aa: CASSRLAGGFSYEQYF

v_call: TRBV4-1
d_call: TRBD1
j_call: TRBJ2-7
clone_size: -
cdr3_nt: TGCGCCAGCAGCCGACCCAGGGGGAGAACCTACGAGCAGTACTTC
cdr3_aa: CASSRPRGRTYEQYF

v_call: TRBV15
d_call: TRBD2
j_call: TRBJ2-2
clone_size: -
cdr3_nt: TGTGCCACCAGCGGGGGGGAGGAAACCGGGGAGCTGTTTTTT
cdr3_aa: CATSGGEETGELFF

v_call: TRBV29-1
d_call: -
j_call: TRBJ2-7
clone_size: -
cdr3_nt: TGCAGCGCCTGGGGGACATCAGCCTACGAGCAGTACTTC
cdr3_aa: CSAWGTSAYEQYF

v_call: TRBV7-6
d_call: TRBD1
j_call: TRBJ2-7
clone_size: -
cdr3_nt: TGTGCCAGCAACTCACCGGGACAGGGGGCCTACGAGCAGTACTTC
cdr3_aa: CASNSPGQGAYEQYF

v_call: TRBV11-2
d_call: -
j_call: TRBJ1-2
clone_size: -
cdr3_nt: TGTGCCAGCAGCTTAGAACGAGGGGGGGATGGCTACACCTTC
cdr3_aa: CASSLERGGDGYTF

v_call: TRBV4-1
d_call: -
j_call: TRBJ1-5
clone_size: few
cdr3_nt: TGCGCCAGCAGCCAAGTGTATATCGAACATAGCAATCAGCCCCAGCATTTT
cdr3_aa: CASSQVYIEHSNQPQHF